The clone carrying this TCR beta chain was counted at least ten times. Its antigen is as yet unknown. Germline assignment: CDR1 MDHEN and CDR2 SYDVKM. This CDR3 comprises 13 residues. The germline V and J ends were trimmed by 2 bases and 2 bases, with 6 bases remaining between them. This specimen belongs to a study of metastatic and nonmetastatic thyroid tumors. As for the study in general: It was across blood and tumor or nodule tissue from malignant and benign thyroid patients that repertoires were compared. The study's findings and limits: Reportedly, malignant thyroid tumors had significantly higher TCR beta diversity than benign nodules, in blood and tumor.

With MiXCR, TCRdb reprocessed the PCR reads. Of fewer than 40,000 clones listed, about 25% are singletons. Thyroid surgery was preceded by no treatment in any patient. This sequence was found in a female donor with papillary thyroid cancer or a benign thyroid nodule (not recorded which). Some clones in this sample may be carry-over from other donors' samples. Sequencing used blood. This chain joins TRBV28 and TRBJ2-5; the D is unclear. The CDR3 bases are TGTGCCAGCAGTTTAGGTGGTCAAGAGACCCAGTACTTC. Protein sequence: CASSLGGQETQYF.